These 16 T cell receptor beta chains were all obtained from the same sample, sequenced in a study of blood T cell repertoires in COVID-19. The assay was immunoSEQ multiplex PCR, and TCRdb's table has in-frame clones only and misses some. The sample shows about 270,000 clones, 70% to 90% of them seen only once. Material for sequencing was PBMCs or T cells enriched from blood (not recorded which). The source of these receptors is a woman between 55 and 75 years old in a cohort exposed to, infected with or recovered from COVID-19 (not recorded which).

This rearrangement joins TRBV28 to TRBJ1-4; possible D gene TRBD1, 6 bases. The CDR3 is made up of 14 amino acids. Per the germline V gene, CDR1 is MDHEN and CDR2 is SYDVKM. The V end lost 3 bases, the J end lost 3 bases, and 8 bases lay between the germline ends. The CDR3 is CASSFRGSNEKLFF. The CDR3 DNA reads as TGTGCCAGCAGTTTCAGGGGTTCTAATGAAAAACTGTTTTTT. The whole variable domain, remainder taken from reference TRBV28 and TRBJ1-4, is DVKVTQSSRYLVKRTGEKVFLECVQDMDHENMFWYRQDPGLGLRLIYFSYDVKMKEKGDIPEGYSVSREKKERFSLILESASTNQTSMYLCASSFRGSNEKLFFGSGTQLSVL.

The V call is TRBV6-4, the J call TRBJ2-1, with 8 nucleotides matching TRBD1. CDR3 length equals 14 residues. Germline CDR1 is MRHNA and CDR2 is SNTAGT. The V gene end was trimmed by 8 bases and the J gene end by 4 bases; junction bases not matched to a gene: 7. The CDR3 region has the DNA TGTGCCAGCGGAGCGACAGGGGATTACAATGAGCAGTTCTTC. Its protein is CASGATGDYNEQFF.

The chain employs TRBV30 and TRBJ1-4; D remains unclear. CDR3 size: 13 residues. Trimming pared 2 bases from V and 2 bases from J, leaving 6 bases between. Per the germline V gene, CDR1 is GTSNPN and CDR2 is SVGIG (reference sequence). The DNA of the CDR3 is TGTGCCTGGAGTCTAGGTACTAATGAAAAACTGTTTTTT. Its translation is CAWSLGTNEKLFF.

The V gene is TRBV9, the J gene TRBJ2-3; perhaps TRBD2 as D (6 bases). CDR3 length: 13 residues. Germline CDR1 is SGDLS and CDR2 is YYNGEE. V dropped 4 bases and J dropped 9 bases, with 15 bases sitting between them. Here the CDR3 reads CASSPRDGLTQYF. The CDR3 nucleotides read TGTGCCAGCAGCCCGCGGGACGGCCTCACGCAGTATTTT.

V gene TRBV11-1 combines with J gene TRBJ2-1; TRBD2 is a possible D gene (6 bases). V lost 5 bases to trimming and J lost 2 bases, with 10 bases between them. The CDR3 is 14 amino acids. Germline CDR1 SGHAT, CDR2 FQDESV (reference sequence). CDR3 region: CASSPGGAYNEQFF. For the CDR3, the DNA is TGTGCCAGCAGCCCCGGCGGGGCCTACAATGAGCAGTTCTTC. The entire variable domain, with the rest obtained from reference TRBV11-1 and TRBJ2-1, is as follows: EAEVAQSPRYKITEKSQAVAFWCDPISGHATLYWYRQILGQGPELLVQFQDESVVDDSQLPKDRFSAERLKGVDSTLKIQPAELGDSAMYLCASSPGGAYNEQFFGPGTRLTVL.

The chain uses TRBV9 and TRBJ1-6, with a weak D call TRBD1 (5 bases). CDR1 is SGDLS and CDR2 is YYNGEE in the germline V gene. The CDR3 runs to 14 residues. Trimming left V 4 bases short and J 5 bases short, with 10 bases between. The CDR3 DNA reads as TGTGCCAGCAGCTCCCAACAGGATAATTCACCCCTCCACTTT. Its translation is CASSSQQDNSPLHF.

The V gene is TRBV11-3, the J gene TRBJ2-2; possibly TRBD2 for D (5 bases). The V gene lost 5 bases and the J gene lost 1 base, with 14 bases spanning the gap. The CDR3 runs to 16 residues. Germline CDR1 reads SGHNT; CDR2 reads YENEEA. CDR3 DNA sequence: TGTGCCAGCAGCCCCGGGAACGAGGAGAACACCGGGGAGCTGTTTTTT. Protein product: CASSPGNEENTGELFF.

This clone was detected only once. This CDR3 reads CASRGDRELLGYTF. The CDR3 region has the DNA TGTGCCAGCAGGGGGGACAGGGAACTTCTTGGCTACACCTTC. The V gene is TRBV2, the J gene TRBJ1-2; TRBD1 aligns across 9 bases. CDR3 length equals 14 residues. The ends lost 6 bases at V and 7 bases at J; junction bases unmatched: 9. Germline CDR1 SNHLY, CDR2 FYNNEI.

DNA of the CDR3: TGTGCCAGTAGTGTCAACGCAGGGGGGAAGGGCGGGGAGCTGTTTTTT. This encodes CASSVNAGGKGGELFF. This chain joins TRBV19 and TRBJ2-2; perhaps TRBD1 as D (7 bases). This CDR3 has 16 amino acids. The ends were cut back, 5 bases at V and 7 bases at J, with 20 bases in the middle. Per the germline V gene, CDR1 is LNHDA and CDR2 is SQIVND (reference sequence). The full variable domain, completed using reference TRBV19 and TRBJ2-2, is DGGITQSPKYLFRKEGQNVTLSCEQNLNHDAMYWYRQDPGQGLRLIYYSQIVNDFQKGDIAEGYSVSREKKESFPLTVTSAQKNPTAFYLCASSVNAGGKGGELFFGEGSRLTVL.

This clone was seen only a few times. J is TRBJ2-7 and V is TRBV2; D ambiguous. Trimming left V 7 bases short and J 3 bases short, with 16 bases between. The CDR3 loop spans 14 amino acids. The V gene's germline CDR1 is SNHLY and CDR2 FYNNEI. In nucleotides, the CDR3 is TGTGCCAGCAAAGAAACAGCCTATAGCTACGAGCAGTACTTC. This gives the protein CASKETAYSYEQYF.

CDR3 sequence: CASSPRLAASSYEQYF. The CDR3 nucleotides read TGTGCCAGCAGCCCAAGACTAGCGGCGAGCTCCTACGAGCAGTACTTC. The chain combines TRBV5-6 with TRBJ2-7; 9 bases are a match to TRBD2. Germline V gene data show CDR1 as SGHDT and CDR2 as YYEEEE. The CDR3 has 16 residues. Unmatched junction bases numbered 8, after V lost 4 bases and J lost 0 bases.

This chain joins TRBV6-5 and TRBJ2-7, with 7 nucleotides matching TRBD2. CDR1 MNHEY and CDR2 SVGAGI come from the germline V gene. This CDR3 contains 15 residues. The DNA of the CDR3 is TGTGCAACGGGCAGGGCCACTAGCGATTCCTACGAGCAGTACTTC. Translated: CATGRATSDSYEQYF.

The V call is TRBV11-1, the J call TRBJ1-1; D may be TRBD1 (6 bases). CDR1 is SGHAT and CDR2 is FQDESV in the germline V gene (reference sequence). V lost 5 bases to trimming and J lost 1 base, with 17 bases between them. The CDR3 is 16 amino acids. CDR3 DNA sequence: TGTGCCAGCAGCCCCGACCGGACAGTCCAGAACACTGAAGCTTTCTTT. Translating it yields CASSPDRTVQNTEAFF.

The CDR3 spells CASSQDTGQAGELFF. Here the CDR3 DNA reads TGCGCCAGCAGCCAAGATACTGGGCAGGCCGGGGAGCTGTTTTTT. The chain links TRBV4-1 to TRBJ2-2; no firm D call. The CDR3 loop spans 15 amino acids. Trimming removed 0 bases from V and 6 bases from J, with 11 bases in between. Germline CDR1 is MGHRA and CDR2 is YSYEKL.

The V call is TRBV24-1, the J call TRBJ1-2, with a possible D match to TRBD1 (6 bases). The germline V gene encodes CDR1 KGHDR and CDR2 SFDVKD. There are 12 residues in the CDR3. V was clipped by 5 bases and J by 6 bases, with 9 bases between them. The CDR3 spells CATSAYRDGYTF. The DNA of the CDR3 is TGTGCCACCAGTGCCTACAGGGATGGCTACACCTTC.

The rearrangement joins TRBV18 to TRBJ2-5; 9 bases are shared with TRBD2. CDR1 is KGHSH and CDR2 is LQKENI in the germline V gene. Trimming cost V 4 bases and J 4 bases; bases outside gene matches: 7. The CDR3 extends over 15 amino acids. In nucleotides, the CDR3 is TGTGCCAGCTCACTATTAGCGGGAGTGGGAGAGACCCAGTACTTC. As protein: CASSLLAGVGETQYF.